A selection of T cell receptor beta chains follows, all from one sample in a study of cytomegalovirus exposure and HLA in healthy donors. The table came from immunoSEQ multiplex PCR; TCRdb's copy has only in-frame clones and leaves some out. Here the sample spans around 200,000 clones, over 75% being singletons. The sample comprised PBMCs. The source is a male donor in good health and CMV-seronegative. CDR3s include the opening cysteine and the closing phenylalanine or tryptophan. D genes are given only for firm matches. Clone size, where shown, is once, few, many, or a class for clones that have expanded.

d_call	v_call	j_call	clone_size	cdr3_aa	cdr3_nt
TRBD1	TRBV7-9	TRBJ2-7	NA	CASSSDRGSYEQYF	TGTGCCAGCAGCTCCGACAGGGGCTCCTACGAGCAGTACTTC
TRBD2	TRBV7-9	TRBJ2-5	NA	CASSLVGGDETQYF	TGTGCCAGCAGCTTAGTCGGGGGGGATGAGACCCAGTACTTC
NA	TRBV4-3	TRBJ2-7	NA	CASSQEVQGPVEQYF	TGCGCCAGCAGCCAAGAGGTACAGGGTCCGGTCGAGCAGTACTTC
TRBD1	TRBV5-4	TRBJ2-7	NA	CASSLGGQFYEQYF	TGTGCCAGCAGCTTGGGGGGACAGTTTTACGAGCAGTACTTC
TRBD1	TRBV6-6	TRBJ1-4	NA	CASTWDSKNEKLFF	TGTGCCAGCACCTGGGACAGCAAAAATGAAAAACTGTTTTTT
TRBD1	TRBV27	TRBJ2-7	NA	CASSLTGGNYEQYF	TGTGCCAGCAGTTTAACAGGGGGGAACTACGAGCAGTACTTC
NA	TRBV7-6	TRBJ2-7	NA	CASSLAAVTAEEQYF	TGTGCCAGCAGCTTAGCAGCGGTTACTGCGGAGGAGCAGTACTTC
NA	TRBV6-5	TRBJ1-1	once	CASSPPRLGNTEAFF	TGTGCCAGCAGCCCCCCCCGACTGGGGAACACTGAAGCTTTCTTT
TRBD1	TRBV19	TRBJ1-5	NA	CASSFTGASNQPQHF	TGTGCCAGTAGCTTCACAGGGGCCAGCAATCAGCCCCAGCATTTT
TRBD1	TRBV28	TRBJ2-2	NA	CASSLGRGPNTGELFF	TGTGCCAGCAGTTTGGGCAGGGGGCCGAACACCGGGGAGCTGTTTTTT
NA	TRBV4-2	TRBJ1-1	NA	CASSPKGYEGTEAFF	TGTGCCAGCAGCCCAAAAGGGTACGAGGGCACTGAAGCTTTCTTT
NA	TRBV6-1	TRBJ1-6	NA	CASSEQLNSPLHF	TGTGCCAGCAGTGAACAGTTGAATTCACCCCTCCACTTT
TRBD1	TRBV2	TRBJ2-2	NA	CASSTRQGAVGTGELFF	TGTGCCAGCAGTACCAGGCAGGGGGCGGTTGGCACCGGGGAGCTGTTTTTT
NA	TRBV19	TRBJ1-2	NA	CASSMGLGGYTF	TGTGCCAGTAGTATGGGACTCGGAGGCTACACCTTC
NA	TRBV21-1	TRBJ2-4	NA	CASSKETGDLPKNIQYF	TGTGCCAGCAGCAAAGAGACGGGGGACCTTCCCAAAAACATTCAGTACTTC
TRBD1	TRBV6-4	TRBJ2-3	NA	CASRDDRGGTDTQYF	TGTGCCAGCAGGGACGACAGGGGAGGCACAGATACGCAGTATTTT
TRBD1	TRBV28	TRBJ2-3	NA	CASSWTGEFADTQYF	TGTGCCAGCAGTTGGACAGGGGAGTTCGCAGATACGCAGTATTTT
TRBD1	TRBV7-2	TRBJ2-3	NA	CASSFDRVTDTQYF	TGTGCCAGCAGCTTTGACAGGGTCACAGATACGCAGTATTTT
TRBD1	TRBV19	TRBJ2-7	NA	CASRQTGNVDEQYF	TGTGCCAGTAGGCAGACAGGGAATGTGGACGAGCAGTACTTC
NA	TRBV2	TRBJ2-1	NA	CASSQGPLNEQFF	TGTGCCAGCAGTCAGGGCCCTTTGAATGAGCAGTTCTTC
TRBD1	TRBV5-4	TRBJ1-2	NA	CASSSPAGGNYGYTF	TGTGCCAGCAGCTCCCCGGCAGGGGGGAACTATGGCTACACCTTC
TRBD2	TRBV9	TRBJ2-3	NA	CASSVGPSTSGGRDTQYF	TGTGCCAGCAGCGTAGGTCCCTCGACTAGCGGGGGGCGGGATACGCAGTATTTT
TRBD1	TRBV5-4	TRBJ1-1	NA	CASSSPTGGLNTEAFF	TGTGCCAGCAGCTCGCCGACAGGGGGCTTGAACACTGAAGCTTTCTTT
NA	TRBV28	TRBJ1-1	few	CASSLYRVSTEAFF	TGTGCCAGCAGTTTGTACAGGGTGAGCACTGAAGCTTTCTTT
TRBD2	TRBV4-3	TRBJ2-1	NA	CASSHLGSGGVGEQFF	TGCGCCAGCAGCCATTTAGGTAGCGGGGGGGTTGGTGAGCAGTTCTTC
TRBD1	TRBV5-4	TRBJ2-3	NA	CASSFDRGGNTDTQYF	TGTGCCAGCAGCTTTGACAGGGGTGGGAACACAGATACGCAGTATTTT
TRBD1	TRBV2	TRBJ1-1	once	CASSAGGSEAFF	TGTGCCAGCAGTGCAGGGGGATCTGAAGCTTTCTTT
NA	TRBV25-1	TRBJ2-7	NA	CASSEYPTLEQYF	TGTGCCAGCAGTGAATATCCCACTCTCGAGCAGTACTTC
TRBD1	TRBV7-2	TRBJ2-7	NA	CASSSGQGALSSYEQYF	TGTGCCAGCAGCTCGGGACAGGGGGCCTTAAGCTCCTACGAGCAGTACTTC
NA	TRBV5-1	TRBJ1-1	NA	CASIQNTEAFF	TGCGCCAGCATACAAAACACTGAAGCTTTCTTT
NA	TRBV7-9	TRBJ2-7	NA	CSSSLAQGYSYEQYF	TGTTCCAGCAGCTTAGCGCAGGGCTACTCCTACGAGCAGTACTTC
TRBD2	TRBV7-8	TRBJ2-1	NA	CASSRGEGPQYNEQFF	TGTGCCAGCAGCCGGGGGGAGGGTCCGCAGTACAATGAGCAGTTCTTC
TRBD2	TRBV2	TRBJ2-1	NA	CASRTSGGTPTNEQFF	TGTGCCAGCAGAACTAGCGGGGGCACCCCTACCAATGAGCAGTTCTTC
TRBD2	TRBV7-3	TRBJ2-2	NA	CASSLRLAGGPGELFF	TGTGCCAGCAGCTTAAGGCTAGCGGGGGGGCCCGGGGAGCTGTTTTTT
NA	TRBV9	TRBJ2-7	once	CASSSQRTAGLYEQYF	TGTGCCAGCAGCTCCCAAAGGACAGCAGGCCTCTACGAGCAGTACTTC
TRBD1	TRBV23-1	TRBJ1-2	NA	CASSQRDRTNSYGYTF	TGCGCCAGCAGTCAAAGGGACAGGACGAACTCCTATGGCTACACCTTC
NA	TRBV19	TRBJ1-2	NA	CASLKEGWGYTF	TGTGCCAGTCTCAAGGAGGGGTGGGGCTACACCTTC
NA	TRBV11-2	TRBJ1-1	NA	CASSLWQGTEAFF	TGTGCCAGCAGCTTGTGGCAGGGCACTGAAGCTTTCTTT
TRBD1	TRBV19	TRBJ1-2	once	CASFDRVPNYGYTF	TGTGCCAGTTTTGACAGGGTCCCTAACTATGGCTACACCTTC
TRBD2	TRBV7-6	TRBJ2-7	NA	CASSPRTAGTSAEQYF	TGTGCCAGCAGCCCTAGGACAGCCGGGACTAGCGCAGAGCAGTACTTC
TRBD1	TRBV5-1	TRBJ1-4	NA	CASSLEDRPLVEKLFF	TGCGCCAGCAGCTTGGAGGACAGGCCCCTCGTTGAAAAACTGTTTTTT
TRBD2	TRBV5-1	TRBJ2-3	NA	CASSFQSGGGTDTQYF	TGCGCCAGCAGCTTCCAAAGCGGGGGGGGCACAGATACGCAGTATTTT
TRBD1	TRBV11-1	TRBJ2-7	NA	CASSLAQDRVSYEQYF	TGTGCCAGCAGCTTAGCCCAGGACAGGGTAAGCTACGAGCAGTACTTC
TRBD1	TRBV27	TRBJ2-2	once	CASRAIGTVPGEPFF	TGTGCCAGCAGGGCAATCGGGACAGTCCCCGGGGAGCCGTTTTTT
TRBD1	TRBV5-6	TRBJ1-5	NA	CASSFGQGWGNQPQHF	TGTGCCAGCAGCTTTGGACAGGGGTGGGGTAATCAGCCCCAGCATTTT
NA	TRBV6-5	TRBJ1-1	NA	CASSQDRHTEAFF	TGTGCCAGCAGTCAAGACAGGCACACTGAAGCTTTCTTT
TRBD2	TRBV5-1	TRBJ2-2	NA	CASGLAGGGRGDTGELFF	TGCGCCAGCGGACTAGCGGGAGGGGGAAGGGGAGACACCGGGGAGCTGTTTTTT
TRBD2	TRBV5-6	TRBJ2-7	NA	CASSLPGEGLSYEQYF	TGTGCCAGCAGCTTGCCGGGGGAGGGTCTCTCCTACGAGCAGTACTTC